A selection of T cell receptor beta chains follows, all from one sample in a study of T cell changes during pregnancy in multiple sclerosis. Produced via immunoSEQ multiplex PCR; TCRdb's table is partial and in-frame only. This sample has more than 90,000 clones, with around 94% found just once. The source material was peripheral blood, sampled after pregnancy. These receptors were obtained from a female donor with multiple sclerosis, enrolled in a pregnancy study. Both conserved end residues are part of each CDR3. A D gene is named only where the DNA matches it firmly. For some rows the clone size is stated as once, few or many, or as a class when expanded; others skip it.

J,D,V,size,DNA,CDR3
TRBJ2-7,TRBD1,TRBV6-5,-,TGTGCCAGCAGCCGGGACAGATTAAGCTCCTACGAGCAGTACTTC,CASSRDRLSSYEQYF
TRBJ2-3,TRBD2,TRBV6-4,-,TGTGCCAGCAGTGACTCGCGGGGGGGCGATACGCAGTATTTT,CASSDSRGGDTQYF
TRBJ2-1,TRBD1,TRBV2,-,TGTGCCAGCAGTGGGACAGGGTTCGACAATGAGCAGTTCTTC,CASSGTGFDNEQFF
TRBJ1-1,TRBD1,TRBV29-1,-,TGCAGCGTTCGGGACAGGGAAGGCACTGAAGCTTTCTTT,CSVRDREGTEAFF
TRBJ1-2,TRBD1,TRBV30,-,TGTGCCTGGAGTACCGCAGGGGGGTTCTATGGCTACACCTTC,CAWSTAGGFYGYTF
TRBJ1-5,TRBD1,TRBV7-2,-,TGTGCCAGCAGCCCGGGGGGACAGGGGGCAGGGAGCAATCAGCCCCAGCATTTT,CASSPGGQGAGSNQPQHF
TRBJ2-1,-,TRBV9,-,TGTGCCAGCAGCGTAGGTGCGGTGGACAATGAGCAGTTCTTC,CASSVGAVDNEQFF
TRBJ2-3,-,TRBV10-3,-,TGTGCCACCGAGGTTCGCGGGGGCGGCACAGATACGCAGTATTTT,CATEVRGGGTDTQYF
TRBJ2-3,-,TRBV7-3,-,TGTGCCAGCAGCTCCTTCGGGGGAGAAGTTTTGTATTTT,CASSSFGGEVLYF
TRBJ2-3,TRBD1,TRBV6-1,-,TGTGCCAGCACCCAAGGGACAGGGGGCAGTGATACGCAGTATTTT,CASTQGTGGSDTQYF
TRBJ2-3,TRBD2,TRBV6-4,-,TGTGCCAGCAGCTTAGCGGGGGAGTATGGAGATACGCAGTATTTT,CASSLAGEYGDTQYF
TRBJ2-7,-,TRBV15,-,TGTGCCACCAGCAGAGACAAGTCGACAGGAACCGAGCAGTACTTC,CATSRDKSTGTEQYF
TRBJ2-5,TRBD2,TRBV5-4,-,TGTGCCAGCAGCCGTACTAGCGGGGGGAAACGAGAGACCCAGTACTTC,CASSRTSGGKRETQYF
TRBJ1-5,TRBD1,TRBV2,-,TGTGCCAGCAGTGGGGTCGGACAGGGGGCCGGTCAGCCCCAGCATTTT,CASSGVGQGAGQPQHF
TRBJ1-1,-,TRBV6-5,-,TGTGCCAGCAGTTACACCAGGAACACTGAAGCTTTCTTT,CASSYTRNTEAFF
TRBJ2-7,TRBD2,TRBV7-8,-,TGTGCCAGCAGCCCCCGGCGGGGGTCCTACGAGCAGTACTTC,CASSPRRGSYEQYF
TRBJ2-3,TRBD2,TRBV18,-,TGTGCCAGCTCACCTCTGACTAGCGGGGCAGATACGCAGTATTTT,CASSPLTSGADTQYF
TRBJ2-7,-,TRBV7-9,-,TGTGCCAGCAGCTTACCCGAGGAGCCTAAGGCCGAGCAGTACTTC,CASSLPEEPKAEQYF
TRBJ1-4,-,TRBV4-1,once,TGCGCCAGCAGCCAAGATCAGATGGGGGGGTACGAAAAACTGTTTTTT,CASSQDQMGGYEKLFF
TRBJ1-3,-,TRBV7-9,-,TGTGCCAGCAGCTTACCCAACTCTGGAAACACCATATATTTT,CASSLPNSGNTIYF
TRBJ1-6,-,TRBV5-6,-,TGTGCCAGCAGCTTGCTCGGGAATTCACCCCTCCACTTT,CASSLLGNSPLHF
TRBJ1-2,TRBD1,TRBV4-2,-,TGTGCCAGCAGCCCTCCCCCCGGACAGGGGGTGTATGATGGCTACACCTTC,CASSPPPGQGVYDGYTF
TRBJ2-7,-,TRBV30,-,TGTGCCTGGAGTACAACGAACCCAGGAGGGAATGAGCAGTACTTC,CAWSTTNPGGNEQYF
TRBJ1-5,-,TRBV27,-,TGTGCCAGCAGTTTAGGGGGGGCGAATGGAAATCAGCCCCAGCATTTT,CASSLGGANGNQPQHF
TRBJ1-5,-,TRBV7-9,-,TGTGCCAGCAGCTCCATACTTTCGGAGAGGAATAATCAGCCCCAGCATTTT,CASSSILSERNNQPQHF
TRBJ1-2,-,TRBV14,-,TGTGCCAGCAGCCAAGATGGCAGGGCGTTTGGCTACACCTTC,CASSQDGRAFGYTF
TRBJ1-2,-,TRBV14,-,TGTGCCAGCAGCCAAGTGGGGGGGGGATCCTACGGCTACACCTTC,CASSQVGGGSYGYTF
TRBJ1-1,-,TRBV5-1,-,TGCGCCAGCAGCTTGGGGCAGGTTACCACTGAAGCTTTCTTT,CASSLGQVTTEAFF
TRBJ2-5,-,TRBV27,-,TGTGCCAGCAGTCCACAGGGTGGGTATGAGACCCAGTACTTC,CASSPQGGYETQYF
TRBJ2-7,TRBD2,TRBV18,-,TGTGCCAGCTCACCGACGACTAGCGGGAGCGGCTCCTACGAGCAGTACTTC,CASSPTTSGSGSYEQYF
TRBJ1-3,-,TRBV7-2,-,TGTGCCAGCAGCTTCGGCGGACTAATTGGAAACACCATATATTTT,CASSFGGLIGNTIYF
TRBJ1-2,TRBD1,TRBV10-3,-,TGTGCCATCACATCGACCGGGACAGGTCTACCGAATTATGGCTACACCTTC,CAITSTGTGLPNYGYTF
TRBJ1-3,-,TRBV30,once,TGTGCCTGGAGTCGAGGGACAGGAAACACCATATATTTT,CAWSRGTGNTIYF